The 9 T cell receptor beta chains below were found in one sample sequenced in a study of cytomegalovirus exposure and HLA in healthy donors. Researchers ran the PCR with 60 Vbeta and 13 Jbeta primers. TCRdb's copy holds only in-frame clones and misses some; the assay was immunoSEQ multiplex PCR. Seen here are 150,000 to 200,000 clones, less than 90% observed once, and the top ten hold roughly 0.23%. The material sequenced was PBMCs. The source is a girl in the first two years of life in good health and CMV-seronegative.

The gene calls are TRBV9 and TRBJ2-5, with 12 positions matching TRBD2. Germline CDR1 is SGDLS and CDR2 is YYNGEE. The trim removed 0 bases at V and 5 bases at J, leaving 5 bases unmatched. CDR3 length equals 16 residues. In DNA form, the CDR3 reads TGTGCCAGCAGCGTAGCCCGACTAGCGGGAGTGGAGACCCAGTACTTC. Protein product: CASSVARLAGVETQYF.

This clone appeared a few times. V is TRBV27 and J is TRBJ2-2; 8 bases match TRBD2. The CDR3 extends over 15 amino acids. Germline V gene lookup returns CDR1 MNHEY and CDR2 SMNVEV (reference sequence). V gave up 4 bases and J gave up 5 bases; unmatched junction bases: 6. The CDR3 here is CASSSIAGNTGELFF. The DNA of the CDR3 is TGTGCCAGCAGTTCAATAGCGGGGAATACCGGGGAGCTGTTTTTT.

This rearrangement joins TRBV7-3 to TRBJ2-1; D might be TRBD1 (5 bases). The V end was cut by 5 bases, the J end by 4 bases, with 15 bases between. The CDR3 has 15 residues. The germline CDR1 and CDR2 sequences are SGHTA and FQGTGA. This CDR3 is CASSQGQGPYNEQFF. CDR3 DNA sequence: TGTGCCAGCAGCCAAGGGCAGGGTCCATACAATGAGCAGTTCTTC.

V usage is TRBV27 and J usage is TRBJ2-7, with D hard to call. The CDR3 has 15 amino acids. V dropped 0 bases and J dropped 0 bases, with 9 bases sitting between them. CDR1 is MNHEY and CDR2 is SMNVEV in the germline V gene (reference sequence). CDR3 coding DNA: TGTGCCAGCAGTTTATCGGCCCACAGCTCCTACGAGCAGTACTTC. This gives the protein CASSLSAHSSYEQYF.

The rearrangement links TRBV7-6 to TRBJ1-1; 10 positions agree with TRBD1. The CDR3 sequence is 17 residues long. With 5 bases clipped from V and 0 bases from J, the junction kept 9 bases outside the gene matches. Germline CDR1 is SGHVS and CDR2 is FNYEAQ. This CDR3 reads CASSPFMGQGLNTEAFF. The DNA for the CDR3 is TGTGCCAGCAGCCCCTTTATGGGACAGGGGTTGAACACTGAAGCTTTCTTT.

This rearrangement joins TRBV5-1 to TRBJ1-1; D uncertain. The germline V gene has CDR1 SGHRS and CDR2 YFSETQ. The CDR3 has 16 amino acids. V was pared by 0 bases and J by 2 bases, with 14 bases between. This CDR3 is CASSLASSVANTEAFF. The CDR3 nucleotides are TGCGCCAGCAGCTTGGCCTCCTCGGTAGCTAACACTGAAGCTTTCTTT.

This clone was recorded a few times. The chain uses TRBV10-3 and TRBJ2-7; 8 nucleotides line up with TRBD1. V gave up 6 bases and J gave up 5 bases; unmatched junction bases: 9. Germline CDR1 is ENHRY and CDR2 is SYGVKD. This CDR3 region has 14 residues. CDR3 nucleotide sequence: TGTGCCATCAGCAAAGACAGGGGTGTAAACGAGCAGTACTTC. This sequence encodes CAISKDRGVNEQYF.

This clone appeared a few times. The chain recombines TRBV29-1 with TRBJ2-5, with 8 bases fitting TRBD1. The J call is in doubt because the DNA end fits TRBJ2-7 better. CDR1 and CDR2 (germline): SQVTM, ANQGSEA. This CDR3 has 14 amino acids. This chain's CDR3 is CSVGRQGFVDEQYF. As DNA, the CDR3 is TGCAGCGTTGGGAGACAGGGGTTTGTCGACGAGCAGTACTTC.

The gene calls are TRBV9 and TRBJ2-3, with D perhaps matching TRBD1 (6 bases). This CDR3 comprises 16 residues. Trimming removed 4 bases from V and 3 bases from J, with 18 bases in between. Germline CDR1 SGDLS, CDR2 YYNGEE. In DNA, the CDR3 is TGTGCCAGCAGCTCATCGTGGGACAAGCAAACAGATACGCAGTATTTT. Translated, it gives CASSSSWDKQTDTQYF. Full variable domain (outside the CDR3, taken from reference TRBV9 and TRBJ2-3): DSGVTQTPKHLITATGQRVTLRCSPRSGDLSVYWYQQSLDQGLQFLIQYYNGEERAKGNILERFSAQQFPDLHSELNLSSLELGDSALYFCASSSSWDKQTDTQYFGPGTRLTVL.